What follows describes a single T cell receptor beta chain. Its antigen remains unidentified. No base-level quality is on record; no much larger clone is a single base apart. TCRbeta CDR3 regions were amplified from genomic DNA using the immunoSEQ Assay, a bias-controlled multiplex PCR. The original methods were these. Nucleated cell counts per sample were estimated from amplification of reference gene primers within the assay. To quantify the absolute abundance of each unique TCRbeta CDR3 rearrangement, sequence reads were collapsed and filtered. For each sample, productive Simpson clonality was calculated by taking the square root of Simpson's diversity index across productive rearrangements. The clones in this table, taken by TCRdb from immuneACCESS, are in-frame only. Not every clone is retained; where verified, under half of the shortfall comes from an unresolved V gene, and the cause of the rest is unknown. The V and J calls and clone size are taken from that table; D and trimming were inferred from the DNA. The sample includes about 150,000 clones, with over 75% observed a single time. Less than 4% of the sample rests with the top ten.

This specimen belongs to a study of blood T cell repertoires in COVID-19 (dated by TCRdb to about 2020). Regarding the study in general: Samples covering the acute and convalescent phases of COVID-19 were provided by collaborators in the United States, Italy and Spain. Samples came from the ongoing ImmuneRACE study (first 160 participants) plus 1,254 subjects from 6 global collaborators. The repertoires were released in a freely available public database intended as a resource for research on the immune response to SARS-CoV-2. Subjects who had been exposed to COVID-19, were actively infected with it, or had recovered from it provided the deeply sampled blood TCRbeta repertoires that made up the dataset. Where available, HLA class I and class II types were taken from metadata supplied by the sample provider and were not determined by assay-based typing. The prospective study material was composed of cDNA or gDNA derived from T cells, B-cell-depleted T cells, or PBMCs. A de-identified subject ID, COVID-19 status, age in years and sex were almost always included in the sample metadata.

The research as a whole found: Clinical and demographic metadata were provided uncurated, with the amount varying by source and participant.

The collaborating institutions used their own protocols to collect whole blood in K2EDTA tubes. For TCRbeta analysis, collaborators shipped samples as frozen whole blood, isolated PBMCs, or DNA extracted from either of those sample types. The CDR3 contains 14 residues, cysteine and phenylalanine counted. The only DNA kept is the CDR3, 42 bases in frame from the first base. V loses 3 bases of germline sequence and J loses 2 bases, and the interval between the two ends is 10 bases. CDR1 and CDR2, looked up from the germline V gene, are SGHTA and FQGNSA. Sequencing was performed on peripheral blood. The source of this sequence is a woman aged 55-69 years with active COVID-19. The sequence is built from TRBV7-2 and TRBJ1-2, and TRBD1 may be the D gene, going by 6 matching bases. The sequence in DNA is TGTGCCAGCAGCTTCCCAGGGGAGAACTATGGCTACACCTTC. This sequence encodes CASSFPGENYGYTF.